This T cell receptor beta chain was sequenced for a study of T cells in Graves' hyperthyroidism and ophthalmopathy. TCR beta CDR3 regions were amplified from RNA. The HTBI primer set served for first-round RT-PCR of the TCR CDR3. TCRdb processed the multiplex PCR reads anew with MiXCR; each CDR3 protein has one entry. The sample includes about 520,000 distinct CDR3 sequences, 20% seen only once; the top ten take around 27%. This clonotype was detected many times. Its antigen is not known. Broader study findings: Before onset, ophthalmopathy was predicted by the model a median roughly 6.8 months earlier.

V gave up 6 bases and J gave up 6 bases, with 9 bases separating them. This CDR3 is 12 amino acids long. The germline V gene has CDR1 MNHEY and CDR2 SMNVEV (reference sequence). The sequenced sample was blood. The TCR sequence derives from a man younger than 35 with Graves' hyperthyroidism. The chain recombines TRBV27 with TRBJ1-5, with no clear D. The CDR3: CASSTHGQPQHF. In nucleotides, the CDR3 is TGTGCCAGCAGCACCCACGGTCAGCCCCAGCATTTT.